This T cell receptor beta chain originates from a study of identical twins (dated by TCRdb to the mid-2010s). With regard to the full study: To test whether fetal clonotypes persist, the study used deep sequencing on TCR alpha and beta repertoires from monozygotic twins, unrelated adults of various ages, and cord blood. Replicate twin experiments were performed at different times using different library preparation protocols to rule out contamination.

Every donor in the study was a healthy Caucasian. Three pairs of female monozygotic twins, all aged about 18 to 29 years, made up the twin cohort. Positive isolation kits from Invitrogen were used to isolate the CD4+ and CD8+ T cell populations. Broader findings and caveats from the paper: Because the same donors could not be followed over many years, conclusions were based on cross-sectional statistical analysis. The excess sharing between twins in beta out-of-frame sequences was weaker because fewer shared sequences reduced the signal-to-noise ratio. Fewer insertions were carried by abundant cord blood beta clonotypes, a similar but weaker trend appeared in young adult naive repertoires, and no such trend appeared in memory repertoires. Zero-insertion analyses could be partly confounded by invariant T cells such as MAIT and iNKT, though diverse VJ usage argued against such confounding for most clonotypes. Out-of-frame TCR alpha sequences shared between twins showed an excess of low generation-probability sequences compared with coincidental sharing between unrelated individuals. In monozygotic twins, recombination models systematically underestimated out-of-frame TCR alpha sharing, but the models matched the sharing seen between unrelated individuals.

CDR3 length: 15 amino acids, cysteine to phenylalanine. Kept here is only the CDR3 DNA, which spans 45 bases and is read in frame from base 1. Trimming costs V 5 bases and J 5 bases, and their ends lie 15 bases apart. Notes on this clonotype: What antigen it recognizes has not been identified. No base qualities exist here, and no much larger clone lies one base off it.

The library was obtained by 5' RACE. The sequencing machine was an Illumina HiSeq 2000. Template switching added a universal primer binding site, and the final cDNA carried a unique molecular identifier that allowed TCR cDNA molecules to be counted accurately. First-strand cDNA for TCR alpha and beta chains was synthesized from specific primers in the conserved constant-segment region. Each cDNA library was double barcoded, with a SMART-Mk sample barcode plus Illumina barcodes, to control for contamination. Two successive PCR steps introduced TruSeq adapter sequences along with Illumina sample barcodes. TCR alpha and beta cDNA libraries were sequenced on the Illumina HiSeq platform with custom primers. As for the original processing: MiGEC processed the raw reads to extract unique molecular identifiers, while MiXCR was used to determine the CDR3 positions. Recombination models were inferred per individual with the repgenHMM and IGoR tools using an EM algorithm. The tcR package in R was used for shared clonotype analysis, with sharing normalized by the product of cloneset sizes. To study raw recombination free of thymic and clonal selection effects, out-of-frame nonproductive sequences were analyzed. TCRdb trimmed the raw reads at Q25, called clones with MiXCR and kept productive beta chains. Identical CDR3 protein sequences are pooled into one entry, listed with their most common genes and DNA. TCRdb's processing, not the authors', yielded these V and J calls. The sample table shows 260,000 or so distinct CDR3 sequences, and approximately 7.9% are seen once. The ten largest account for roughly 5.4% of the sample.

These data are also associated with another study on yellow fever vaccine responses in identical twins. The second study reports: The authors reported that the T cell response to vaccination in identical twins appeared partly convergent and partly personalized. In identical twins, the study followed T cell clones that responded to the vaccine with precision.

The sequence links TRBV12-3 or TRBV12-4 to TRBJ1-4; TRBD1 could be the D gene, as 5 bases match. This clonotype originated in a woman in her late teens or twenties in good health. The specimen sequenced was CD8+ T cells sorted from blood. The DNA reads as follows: TGTGCCAGCAGTCCCCCCGGGGGGGGGAATGAAAAACTGTTTTTT. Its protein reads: CASSPPGGGNEKLFF.